Detailed here is one TCR beta chain. What this receptor recognizes is not known. No base qualities exist here, and no much larger clone lies one base off it. The QIAamp DNA FFPE kit was used to extract genomic DNA from formalin-fixed paraffin-embedded autopsy tissue. This specimen comes from a study of T cell repertoires in MIS-A myocarditis (dated by TCRdb to the early 2020s). Amplification of TCRbeta CDR3 regions relied on the immunoSEQ bias-controlled multiplex PCR, followed by high-throughput sequencing. The study's own analysis went as follows. CDR3 sequences were collapsed and filtered by the immunoSEQ vendor pipeline to quantify abundance and frequency of each unique TCRbeta CDR3. Dominant CDR3 amino acid sequences were clustered with SARS-CoV-2-specific ImmuneCODE TCRbeta sequences by CD-HIT using a 90% global sequence identity threshold. Clones at frequencies from 0.1 to 1 were categorized as hyperexpanded, and clones at frequencies from 0.01 to 0.1 were categorized as large. The CDR3 amino acid sequences and the V and J gene assignments of the dominant clones were confirmed with MiXCR. The R stringdist package was used to compute Levenshtein distances between the patient clonotypes and the ImmuneCODE hits. TCRdb re-hosts the immuneACCESS table, in-frame sequences only. Its copies lack some clones; in the studies checked, an unresolved V gene accounts for under half of them, and the cause for the rest is not known. V and J calls and clone size are given by that table; D and trimming were obtained from the DNA. The sample yields roughly 14,000 clones; just under 75% were counted once. Roughly two thirds of the sample belongs to the ten largest clones.

Cut back by 0 bases and 5 bases, the V and J ends lie 13 bases apart. The CDR3 sequence holds 15 residues, the cysteine and phenylalanine included. Here the CDR3 DNA is all that survives: 45 bases in frame from base 1. CDR1 and CDR2 are drawn from the germline V gene: MGHRA, YSYEKL. The sequencing input was left ventricle heart tissue obtained at autopsy. Interpreted using the paper, the cell subset or site label stands for: cardiac tissue sample (left or right ventricle, interventricular septum, or pericardium). The chain is assembled from TRBV4-1 and TRBJ2-5; perhaps TRBD2 is the D gene, with 5 bases matching. The TCR sequence derives from a man between 18 and 29 years old with fulminant myocarditis from multisystem inflammatory syndrome in adults (MIS-A) after COVID-19. The CDR3 is CASSQDPEPGETQYF. The base sequence is TGCGCCAGCAGCCAAGATCCGGAGCCGGGGGAGACCCAGTACTTC.